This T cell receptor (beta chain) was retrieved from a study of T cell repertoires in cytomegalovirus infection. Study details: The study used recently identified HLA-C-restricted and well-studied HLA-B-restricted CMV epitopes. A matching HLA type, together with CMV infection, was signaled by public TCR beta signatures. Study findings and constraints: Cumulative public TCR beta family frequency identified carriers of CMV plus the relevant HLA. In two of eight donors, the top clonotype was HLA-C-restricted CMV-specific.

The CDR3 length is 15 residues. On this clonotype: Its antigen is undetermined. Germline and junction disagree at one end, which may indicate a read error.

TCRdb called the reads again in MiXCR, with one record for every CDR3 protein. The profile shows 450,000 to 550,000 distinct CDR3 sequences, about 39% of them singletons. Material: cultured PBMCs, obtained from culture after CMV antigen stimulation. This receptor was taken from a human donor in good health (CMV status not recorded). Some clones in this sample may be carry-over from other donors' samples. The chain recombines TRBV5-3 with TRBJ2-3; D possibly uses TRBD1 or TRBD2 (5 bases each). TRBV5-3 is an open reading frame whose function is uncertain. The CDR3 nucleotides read TGTGCCAGCAGCTCCCCCGGGGCGAACGCAGATACGCAGTATTTT. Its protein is CASSSPGANADTQYF.